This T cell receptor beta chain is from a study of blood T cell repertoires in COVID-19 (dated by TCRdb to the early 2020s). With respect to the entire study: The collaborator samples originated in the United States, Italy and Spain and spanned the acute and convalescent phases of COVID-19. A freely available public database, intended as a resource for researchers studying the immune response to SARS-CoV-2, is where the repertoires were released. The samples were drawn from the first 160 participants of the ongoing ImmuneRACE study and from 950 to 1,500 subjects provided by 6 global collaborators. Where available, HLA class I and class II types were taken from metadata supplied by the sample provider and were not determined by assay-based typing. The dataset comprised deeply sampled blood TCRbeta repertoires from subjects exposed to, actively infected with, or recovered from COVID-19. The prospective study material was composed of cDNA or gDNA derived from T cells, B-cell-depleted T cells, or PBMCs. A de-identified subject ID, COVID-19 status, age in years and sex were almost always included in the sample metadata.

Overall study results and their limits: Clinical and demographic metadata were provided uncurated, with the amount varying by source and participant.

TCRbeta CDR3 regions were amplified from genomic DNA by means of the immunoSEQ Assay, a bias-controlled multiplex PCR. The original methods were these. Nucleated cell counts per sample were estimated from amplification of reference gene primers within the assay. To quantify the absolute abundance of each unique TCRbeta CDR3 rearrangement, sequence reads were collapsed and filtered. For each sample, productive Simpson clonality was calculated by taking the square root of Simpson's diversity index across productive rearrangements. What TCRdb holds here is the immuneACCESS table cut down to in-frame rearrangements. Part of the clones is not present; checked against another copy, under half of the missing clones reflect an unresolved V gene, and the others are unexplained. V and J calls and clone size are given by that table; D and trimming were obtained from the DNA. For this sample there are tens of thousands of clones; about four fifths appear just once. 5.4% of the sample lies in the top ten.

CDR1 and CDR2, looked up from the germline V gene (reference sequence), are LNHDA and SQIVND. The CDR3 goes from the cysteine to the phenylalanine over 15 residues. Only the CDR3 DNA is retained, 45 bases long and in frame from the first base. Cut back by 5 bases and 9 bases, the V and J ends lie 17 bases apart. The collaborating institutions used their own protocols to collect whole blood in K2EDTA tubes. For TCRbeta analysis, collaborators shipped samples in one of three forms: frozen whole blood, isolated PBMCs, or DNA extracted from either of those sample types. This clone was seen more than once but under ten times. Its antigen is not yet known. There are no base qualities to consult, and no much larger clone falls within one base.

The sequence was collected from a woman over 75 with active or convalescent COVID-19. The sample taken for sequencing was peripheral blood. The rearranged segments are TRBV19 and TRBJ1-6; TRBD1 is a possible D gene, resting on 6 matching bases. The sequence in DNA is TGTGCCAGTAGTGTGCGCGACAGGCTTGGTTCACCCCTCCACTTT. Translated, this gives CASSVRDRLGSPLHF.